This T cell receptor beta chain was obtained from a study of CD8+ T cells in alopecia areata. About the study: Patients in the treated group were given tofacitinib by mouth, 5 to 10 mg twice a day.

Whole-study results and caveats: Resident alphabeta T-cell populations of normal skin are likewise subject to sequencing in scalp samples.

Comments on this clone: Its matching antigen is unknown.

Extracted RNA was reverse transcribed, and the resulting cDNA served as sequencing template. Sequenced by immunoSEQ multiplex PCR; TCRdb stores in-frame clones only, minus some. The top ten clones hold approximately 16% of a sample with 150,000 to 200,000 clones, around 58% of them seen once. The treatment here: oral pan-JAK inhibitor, 5-10 mg twice daily. T lymphocytes (CD4+ and CD8+) were sorted from PBMCs. The CDR3 totals 14 residues. Germline CDR1 reads SGHTA; CDR2 reads FQGNSA. J gave up 4 bases and V 1 base, and 1 base lay outside the gene matches. The V call is TRBV7-2, the J call TRBJ2-5; 9 positions match TRBD2. Specimen: CD4+ T cells sorted from blood, collected at approximately week 56, from a patient treated with tofacitinib. The receptor was isolated from a human donor with alopecia areata. The CDR3 is CASSLGRGGETQYF. The CDR3 DNA is TGTGCCAGCAGCTTAGGGCGGGGGGGAGAGACCCAGTACTTC.